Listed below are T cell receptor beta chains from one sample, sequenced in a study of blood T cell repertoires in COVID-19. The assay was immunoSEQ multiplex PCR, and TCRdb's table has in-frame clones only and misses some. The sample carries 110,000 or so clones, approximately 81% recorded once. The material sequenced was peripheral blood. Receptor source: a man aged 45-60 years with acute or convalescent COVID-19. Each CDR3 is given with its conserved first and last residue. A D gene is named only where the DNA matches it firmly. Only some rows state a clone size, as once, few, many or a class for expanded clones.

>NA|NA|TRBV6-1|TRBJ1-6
TGTGCCAGCAGTGAACTCGGGTGGAGCTCCTATAATTCACCCCTCCACTTT
CASSELGWSSYNSPLHF
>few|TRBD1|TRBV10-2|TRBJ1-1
TGCGCCAGCTATACTACAGGGGGCAAGGCTGAAGCTTTCTTT
CASYTTGGKAEAFF
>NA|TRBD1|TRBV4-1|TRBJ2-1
TGCGCCAGCAGCCCCCCCCGCTCGCAGGGGGCCAGTGAGCAGTTCTTC
CASSPPRSQGASEQFF
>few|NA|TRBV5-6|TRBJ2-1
TGTGCCAGCTCCGGGGGAAGCTCCTACAATGAGCAGTTCTTC
CASSGGSSYNEQFF
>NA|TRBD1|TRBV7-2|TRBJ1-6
TGTGCCAGCAGCTTCCCGGGACAGGAAATTAATTCACCCCTCCACTTT
CASSFPGQEINSPLHF
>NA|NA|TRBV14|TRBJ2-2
TGTGCCAGCAGCCTCCAATACGGCGGGGAGCTGTTTTTT
CASSLQYGGELFF
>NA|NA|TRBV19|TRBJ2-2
TGTGCCAGTAGTATAGGGGGCGCGAACACCGGGGAGCTGTTTTTT
CASSIGGANTGELFF
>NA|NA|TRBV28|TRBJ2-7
TGTGCCAGCAGTTTAATGGGGGGATCCTACGAGCAGTACTTC
CASSLMGGSYEQYF
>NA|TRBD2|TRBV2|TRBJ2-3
TGTGCCAGCAGTCGTCGGGGGGATGATACGCAGTATTTT
CASSRRGDDTQYF
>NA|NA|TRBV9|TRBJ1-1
TGTGCCAGCAGCGCTATTTCTGGGGGCGCTGAAGCTTTCTTT
CASSAISGGAEAFF
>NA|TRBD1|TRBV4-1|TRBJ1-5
TGCGCCAGCAGCCAACCCGACAGGGGCAATCAGCCCCAGCATTTT
CASSQPDRGNQPQHF
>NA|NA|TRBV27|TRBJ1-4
TGTGCCAGCAATCAGGGTGGACCTAATGAAAAACTGTTTTTT
CASNQGGPNEKLFF
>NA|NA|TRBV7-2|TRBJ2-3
TGTGCCAGCAGCTTACTGGGGCCGCAGTATTTT
CASSLLGPQYF
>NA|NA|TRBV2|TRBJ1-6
TGTGCCAGCCTTACAGAATCTAATTCACCCCTCCACTTT
CASLTESNSPLHF
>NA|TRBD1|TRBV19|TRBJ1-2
TGTGCCAGTAGGGGTTTGGAGGGACAGAGTCGGAGTGGCTACACCTTC
CASRGLEGQSRSGYTF
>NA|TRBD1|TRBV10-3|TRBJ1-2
TGTGCCATCACCGAGGGGGCCGCTAACTATGGCTACACCTTC
CAITEGAANYGYTF
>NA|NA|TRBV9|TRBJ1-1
TGTGCCAGCAGCGTCCTCCCGGAGACGGCCACTGAAGCTTTCTTT
CASSVLPETATEAFF
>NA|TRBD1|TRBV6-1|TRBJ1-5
TGTGCCAGCAGTGAGCGCGGACAGGGTGGGCCCCAGCATTTT
CASSERGQGGPQHF
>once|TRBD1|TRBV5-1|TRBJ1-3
TGCGCCAGCAGCTTGGCGGGACAGCGCTCTGGAAACACCATATATTTT
CASSLAGQRSGNTIYF
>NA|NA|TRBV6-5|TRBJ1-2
TGTGCCACTAGACTCTCCGGCGGATATGGCTACACCTTC
CATRLSGGYGYTF
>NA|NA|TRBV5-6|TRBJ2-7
TGTGCCAGCAGCCCTGGGCCTAAGCCGGGGTACGAGCAGTACTTC
CASSPGPKPGYEQYF
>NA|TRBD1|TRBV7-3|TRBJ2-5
TGTGCCAGCAGCTTAAACAGGGGAGAGACCCAGTACTTC
CASSLNRGETQYF
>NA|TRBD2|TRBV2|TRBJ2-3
TGTGCCAGCAGTGAACACCCTGAGACTAGCCCTAGCACAGATACGCAGTATTTT
CASSEHPETSPSTDTQYF
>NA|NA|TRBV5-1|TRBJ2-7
TGCGCCAGCAGCTCCGCCCCGACCGGACAGAGCTCCTACGAGCAGTACTTC
CASSSAPTGQSSYEQYF
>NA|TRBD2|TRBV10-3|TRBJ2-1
TGTGCCATCAGCACTATAGCGGGGAGCTCCTACAATGAGCAGTTCTTC
CAISTIAGSSYNEQFF
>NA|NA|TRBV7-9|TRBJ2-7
TGTGCCAGCAGTTTGGGTTTTGAGGGCTTATACGAGCAGTACTTC
CASSLGFEGLYEQYF
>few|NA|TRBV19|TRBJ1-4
TGTGCCAGTAGTATCGATACAGGGGAAAAACTGTTTTTT
CASSIDTGEKLFF
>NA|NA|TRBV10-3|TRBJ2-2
TGTGCCATCAGTGTTGCCACAATCACCGGGGAGCTGTTTTTT
CAISVATITGELFF
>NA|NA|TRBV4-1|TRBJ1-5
TGCGCCAGCAGCCCACCCCGGACGGGACTTAGCAATCAGCCCCAGCATTTT
CASSPPRTGLSNQPQHF
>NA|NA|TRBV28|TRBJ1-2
TGTGCCAGCAGTCCACGCAGGGATAACTATGGCTACACCTTC
CASSPRRDNYGYTF
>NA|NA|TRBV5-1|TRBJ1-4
TGCGCCAGCAGCTTGGCCGGGGGGGATGAAAAACTGTTTTTT
CASSLAGGDEKLFF
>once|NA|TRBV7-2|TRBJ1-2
TGTGCCAGCAGCTTCCCAGCGCAGGGCTATGGCTACACCTTC
CASSFPAQGYGYTF
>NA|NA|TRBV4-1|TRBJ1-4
TGCGCCAGCAGCCAAGATCGTGGGCAAGAAAAACTGTTTTTT
CASSQDRGQEKLFF
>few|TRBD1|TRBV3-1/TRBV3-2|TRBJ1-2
TGTGCCAGCAGCCAAGATGTCTTAGGTAGCGGACAGGGAGATGGCTACACCTTC
CASSQDVLGSGQGDGYTF
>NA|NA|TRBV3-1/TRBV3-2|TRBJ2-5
TGTGCCAGCAGCCAAGTTTCTGGGGAGACCCTTGAATGGCAAGAGACCCAGTACTTC
CASSQVSGETLEWQETQYF
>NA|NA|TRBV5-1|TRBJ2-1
TGCGCCAGCAGCTTGGTACGGGGGGCGAGCTCCTACAATGAGCAGTTCTTC
CASSLVRGASSYNEQFF
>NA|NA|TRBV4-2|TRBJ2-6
TGTGCCAGCAGCCAAGAGCCCGGGAACGGGGCCAACGTCCTGACTTTC
CASSQEPGNGANVLTF
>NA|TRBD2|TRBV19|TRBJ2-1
TGTGCCAGTACCCCCAGAGCGGGGGGCCGGTGGGATGAGCAGTTCTTC
CASTPRAGGRWDEQFF
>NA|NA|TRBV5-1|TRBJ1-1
TGCGCCAGCAGCTCGACTGCCGGGACAAACACTGAAGCTTTCTTT
CASSSTAGTNTEAFF
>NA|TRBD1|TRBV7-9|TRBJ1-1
TGTGCCACCCCGGGGCTAGACAGGGTAAACATGAACACTGAAGCTTTCTTT
CATPGLDRVNMNTEAFF
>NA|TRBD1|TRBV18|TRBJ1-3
TGTGCCAGCTCACCCTCTACCGGGACAGGGGAACGTATATCTGGAAACACCATATATTTT
CASSPSTGTGERISGNTIYF
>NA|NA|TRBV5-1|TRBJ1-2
TGCGCCAGCCGACACGAGAACTATGGCTACACCTTC
CASRHENYGYTF
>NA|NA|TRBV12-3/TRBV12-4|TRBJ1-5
TGTGCCAGCAGCTACAGAAATCAGCCCCAGCATTTT
CASSYRNQPQHF
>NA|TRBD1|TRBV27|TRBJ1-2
TGTGCCAGCAGTTCCGCGGGACAGAACTATGGCTACACCTTC
CASSSAGQNYGYTF
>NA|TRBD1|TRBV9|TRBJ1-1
TGTGCCAGCAGCCCCCGTCCCGGGACAGGAATCGGAGCTTTCTTT
CASSPRPGTGIGAFF
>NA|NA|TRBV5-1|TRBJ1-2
TGCGCCAGCAGCCCGCAACCGGGACAAGCTAACTATGGCTACACCTTC
CASSPQPGQANYGYTF
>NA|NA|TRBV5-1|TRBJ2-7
TGCGCCAGCAGCACCACAGGGTCCTACGAGCAGTACTTC
CASSTTGSYEQYF
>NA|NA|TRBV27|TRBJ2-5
TGTGCCAGCAGTTTACTTCCGTTAGAGGGGACCCAGTACTTC
CASSLLPLEGTQYF
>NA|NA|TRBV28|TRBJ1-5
TGTGCCAGCTTCGACGGGGGAGATCAGCCCCAGCATTTT
CASFDGGDQPQHF
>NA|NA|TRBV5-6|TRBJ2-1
TGTGCCAGCAGCCCTAGGTGGGGGCCCTACAATGAGCAGTTCTTC
CASSPRWGPYNEQFF
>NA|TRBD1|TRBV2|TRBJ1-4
TGTGCCAGCCAGACCCGGACAGGGTCTGATGAAAAACTGTTTTTT
CASQTRTGSDEKLFF
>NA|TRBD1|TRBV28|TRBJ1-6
TGTGCCAGATTAAACAGGGGAGAGGCCTCCTATAATTCACCCCTCCACTTT
CARLNRGEASYNSPLHF
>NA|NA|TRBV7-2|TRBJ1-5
TGTGCCAGCAGCTTAGACGGGACAAGAAATCAGCCCCAGCATTTT
CASSLDGTRNQPQHF
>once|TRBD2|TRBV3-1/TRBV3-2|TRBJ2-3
TGTGCCAGCAGCCAAGGTCCGGGAGGGCAGTATTTT
CASSQGPGGQYF
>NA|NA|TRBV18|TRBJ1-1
TGTGCCAGCTCACCTCAGGGTCTCACTGAAGCTTTCTTT
CASSPQGLTEAFF
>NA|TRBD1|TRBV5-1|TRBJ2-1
TGCGCCAGCAGCTTGGGACAGGGGGAATACAATGAGCAGTTCTTC
CASSLGQGEYNEQFF
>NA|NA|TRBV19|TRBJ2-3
TGTGCCAGTCGTTTGGGGCGAAATCGTGCAGATACGCAGTATTTT
CASRLGRNRADTQYF
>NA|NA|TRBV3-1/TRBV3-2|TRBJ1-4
TGTGCCAGCAGCTCCCGCGAAGGGGGTGAAAAACTGTTTTTT
CASSSREGGEKLFF